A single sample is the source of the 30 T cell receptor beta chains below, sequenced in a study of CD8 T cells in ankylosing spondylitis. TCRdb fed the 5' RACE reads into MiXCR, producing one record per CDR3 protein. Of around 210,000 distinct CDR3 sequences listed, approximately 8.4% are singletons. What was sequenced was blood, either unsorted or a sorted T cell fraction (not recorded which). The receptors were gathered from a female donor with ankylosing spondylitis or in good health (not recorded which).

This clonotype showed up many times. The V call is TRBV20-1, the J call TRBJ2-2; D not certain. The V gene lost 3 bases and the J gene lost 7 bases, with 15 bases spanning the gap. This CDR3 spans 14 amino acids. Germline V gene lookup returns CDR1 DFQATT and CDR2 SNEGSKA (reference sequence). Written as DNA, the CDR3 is TGCAGTGCTAGGCCAAGCGTGCGTGGCGGGGAGCTGTTTTTT. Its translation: CSARPSVRGGELFF.

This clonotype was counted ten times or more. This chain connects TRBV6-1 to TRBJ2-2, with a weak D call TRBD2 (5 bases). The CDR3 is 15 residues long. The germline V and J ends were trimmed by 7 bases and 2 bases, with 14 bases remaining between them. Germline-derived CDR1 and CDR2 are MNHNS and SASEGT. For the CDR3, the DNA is TGTGCCAGCACCGGGCTCGGAGGAAACACCGGGGAGCTGTTTTTT. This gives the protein CASTGLGGNTGELFF.

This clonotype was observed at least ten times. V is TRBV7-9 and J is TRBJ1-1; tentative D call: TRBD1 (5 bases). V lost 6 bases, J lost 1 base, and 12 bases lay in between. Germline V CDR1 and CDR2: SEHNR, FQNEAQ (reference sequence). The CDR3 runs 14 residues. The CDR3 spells CASSQTASNTEAFF. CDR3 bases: TGTGCCAGCAGTCAGACAGCCTCGAACACTGAAGCTTTCTTT.

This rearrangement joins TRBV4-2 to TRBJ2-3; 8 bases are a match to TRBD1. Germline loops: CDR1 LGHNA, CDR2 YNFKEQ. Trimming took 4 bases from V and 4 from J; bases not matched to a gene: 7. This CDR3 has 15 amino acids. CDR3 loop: CASSPGAGGADTQYF. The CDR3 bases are TGTGCCAGCAGCCCCGGCGCAGGGGGCGCAGATACGCAGTATTTT.

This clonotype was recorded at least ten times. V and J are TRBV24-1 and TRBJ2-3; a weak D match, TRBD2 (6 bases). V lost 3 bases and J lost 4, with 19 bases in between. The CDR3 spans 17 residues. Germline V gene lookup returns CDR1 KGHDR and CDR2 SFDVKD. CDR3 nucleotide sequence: TGTGCCACCAGTGATCCGAGCGGGCCTCCTGGGGCAGATACGCAGTATTTT. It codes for CATSDPSGPPGADTQYF.

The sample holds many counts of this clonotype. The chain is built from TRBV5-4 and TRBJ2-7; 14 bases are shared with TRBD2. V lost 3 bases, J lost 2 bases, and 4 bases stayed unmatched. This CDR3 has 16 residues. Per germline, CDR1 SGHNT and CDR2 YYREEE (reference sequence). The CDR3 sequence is CASSSRLAGGTYEQYF. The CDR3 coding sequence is TGTGCCAGCAGCTCAAGACTAGCGGGAGGGACCTACGAGCAGTACTTC.

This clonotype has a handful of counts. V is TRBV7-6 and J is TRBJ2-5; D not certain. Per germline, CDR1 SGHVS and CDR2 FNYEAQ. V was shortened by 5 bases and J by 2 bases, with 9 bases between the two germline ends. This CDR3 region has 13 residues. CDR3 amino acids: CASSELWQETQYF. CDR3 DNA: TGTGCCAGCAGCGAGCTGTGGCAAGAGACCCAGTACTTC.

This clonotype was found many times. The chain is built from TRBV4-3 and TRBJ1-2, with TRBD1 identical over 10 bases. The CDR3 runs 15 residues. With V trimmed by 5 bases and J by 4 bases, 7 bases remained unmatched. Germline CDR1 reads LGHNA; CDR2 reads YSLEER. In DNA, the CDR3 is TGCGCCAGCAGCGAGGGACAGGGGACCTCCTATGGCTACACCTTC. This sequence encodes CASSEGQGTSYGYTF.

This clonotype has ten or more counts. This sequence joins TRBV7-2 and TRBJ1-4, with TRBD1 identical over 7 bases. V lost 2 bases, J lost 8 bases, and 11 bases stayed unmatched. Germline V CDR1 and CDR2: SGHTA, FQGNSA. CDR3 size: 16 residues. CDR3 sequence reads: CASSLRGGEGWEKLFF. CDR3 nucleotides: TGTGCCAGCAGCTTAAGAGGGGGCGAGGGTTGGGAAAAACTGTTTTTT.

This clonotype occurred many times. The DNA for the CDR3 is TGCAGTGCAAATGACGGTCGGTACACCTACGAGCAGTACTTC. This translates into CSANDGRYTYEQYF. V usage is TRBV20-1 and J usage is TRBJ2-7; D remains unclear. Germline lookup yields CDR1 DFQATT and CDR2 SNEGSKA (reference sequence). V lost 6 bases, J lost 2 bases, and 17 bases lay in between. This CDR3 has 14 residues.

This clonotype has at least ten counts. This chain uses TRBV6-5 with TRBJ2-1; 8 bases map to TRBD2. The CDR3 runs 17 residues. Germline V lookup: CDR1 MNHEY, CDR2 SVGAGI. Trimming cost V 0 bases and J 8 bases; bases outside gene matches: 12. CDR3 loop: CASSYSNPGLGGDEQFF. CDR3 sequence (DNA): TGTGCCAGCAGTTACTCAAATCCGGGACTAGGGGGTGATGAGCAGTTCTTC.

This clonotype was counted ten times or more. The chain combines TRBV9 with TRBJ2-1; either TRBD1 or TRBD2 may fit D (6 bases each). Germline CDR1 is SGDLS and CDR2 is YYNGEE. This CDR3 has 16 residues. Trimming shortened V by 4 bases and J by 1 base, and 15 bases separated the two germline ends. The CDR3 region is CASSPVGGRSYNEQFF. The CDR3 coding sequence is TGTGCCAGCAGCCCCGTTGGGGGGCGGTCCTACAATGAGCAGTTCTTC.

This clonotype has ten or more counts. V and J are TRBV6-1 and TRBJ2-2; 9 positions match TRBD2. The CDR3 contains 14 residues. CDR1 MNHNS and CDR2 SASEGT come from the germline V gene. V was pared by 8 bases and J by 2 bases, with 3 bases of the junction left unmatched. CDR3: CASGLATNTGELFF. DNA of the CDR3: TGTGCCAGCGGACTAGCGACCAACACCGGGGAGCTGTTTTTT.

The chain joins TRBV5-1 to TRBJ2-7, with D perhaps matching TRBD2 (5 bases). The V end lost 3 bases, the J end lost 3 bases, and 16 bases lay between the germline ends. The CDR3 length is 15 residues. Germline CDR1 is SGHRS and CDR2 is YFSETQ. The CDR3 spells CASSYDLAQRYEQYF. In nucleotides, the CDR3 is TGCGCCAGCAGCTACGACCTAGCACAACGCTACGAGCAGTACTTC.

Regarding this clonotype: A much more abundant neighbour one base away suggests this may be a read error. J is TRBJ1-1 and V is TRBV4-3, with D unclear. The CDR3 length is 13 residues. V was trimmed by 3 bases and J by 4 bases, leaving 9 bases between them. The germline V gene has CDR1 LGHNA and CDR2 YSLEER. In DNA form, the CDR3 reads TGCGCCAGCAGCCAGCAGCCGAGCACTGAAGCTTTCTTT. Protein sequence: CASSQQPSTEAFF.

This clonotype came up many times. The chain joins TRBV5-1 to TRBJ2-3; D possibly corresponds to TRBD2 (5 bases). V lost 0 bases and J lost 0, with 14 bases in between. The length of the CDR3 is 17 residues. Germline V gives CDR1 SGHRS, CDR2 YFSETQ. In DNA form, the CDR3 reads TGCGCCAGCAGCTTGGCCAAGGGAGAGACTAGCACAGATACGCAGTATTTT. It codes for CASSLAKGETSTDTQYF.

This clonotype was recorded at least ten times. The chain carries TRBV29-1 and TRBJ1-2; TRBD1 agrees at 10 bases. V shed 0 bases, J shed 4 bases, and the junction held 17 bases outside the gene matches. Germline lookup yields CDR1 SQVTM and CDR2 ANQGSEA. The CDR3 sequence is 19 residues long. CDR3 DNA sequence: TGCAGCGTTGAAGATCTCTGGGGTTCTGGGGACAGGGGACCCTATGGCTACACCTTC. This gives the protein CSVEDLWGSGDRGPYGYTF. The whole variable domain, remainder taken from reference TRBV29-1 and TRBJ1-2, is SAVISQKPSRDICQRGTSLTIQCQVDSQVTMMFWYRQQPGQSLTLIATANQGSEATYESGFVIDKFPISRPNLTFSTLTVSNMSPEDSSIYLCSVEDLWGSGDRGPYGYTFGSGTRLTVV.

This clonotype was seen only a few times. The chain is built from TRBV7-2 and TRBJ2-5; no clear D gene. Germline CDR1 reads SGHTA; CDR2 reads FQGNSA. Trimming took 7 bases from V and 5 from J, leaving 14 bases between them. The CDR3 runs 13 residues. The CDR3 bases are TGTGCCAGCAAATTAGTCTCGAGGGAGACCCAGTACTTC. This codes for CASKLVSRETQYF.

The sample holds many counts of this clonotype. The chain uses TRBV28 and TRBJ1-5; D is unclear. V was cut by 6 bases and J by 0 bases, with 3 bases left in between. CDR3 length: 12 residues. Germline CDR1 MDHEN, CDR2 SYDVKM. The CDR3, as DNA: TGTGCCAGCAGCCCTAGCAATCAGCCCCAGCATTTT. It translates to CASSPSNQPQHF.

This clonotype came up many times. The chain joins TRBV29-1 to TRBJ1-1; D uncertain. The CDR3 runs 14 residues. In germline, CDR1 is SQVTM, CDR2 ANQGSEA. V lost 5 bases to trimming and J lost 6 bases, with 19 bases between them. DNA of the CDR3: TGCAGCGTTCGAGGGCAACGCCCGGACGCTGAAGCTTTCTTT. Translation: CSVRGQRPDAEAFF.

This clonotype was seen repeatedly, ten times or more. The CDR3 spells CASSSDSSGNTIYF. CDR3 in DNA: TGTGCCAGCAGCTCCGACAGCTCTGGAAACACCATATATTTT. V usage is TRBV7-2 and J usage is TRBJ1-3, with a possible D match to TRBD1 (5 bases). CDR1 and CDR2 from the germline V gene are SGHTA and FQGNSA. The CDR3 loop spans 14 amino acids. The V end lost 4 bases, the J end lost 0 bases, and 7 bases lay between the germline ends.

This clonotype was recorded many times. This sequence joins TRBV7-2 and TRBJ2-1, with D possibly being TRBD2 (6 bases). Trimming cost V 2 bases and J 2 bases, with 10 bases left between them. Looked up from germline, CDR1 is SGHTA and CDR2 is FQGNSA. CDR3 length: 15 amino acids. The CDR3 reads CASSLRGNPYNEQFF. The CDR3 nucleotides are TGTGCCAGCAGCTTACGCGGGAACCCCTACAATGAGCAGTTCTTC.

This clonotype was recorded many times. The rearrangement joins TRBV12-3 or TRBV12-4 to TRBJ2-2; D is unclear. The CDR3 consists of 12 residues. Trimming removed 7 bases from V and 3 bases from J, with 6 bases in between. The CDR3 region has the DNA TGTGCCAGCACCCGGGACACCGGGGAGCTGTTTTTT. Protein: CASTRDTGELFF.

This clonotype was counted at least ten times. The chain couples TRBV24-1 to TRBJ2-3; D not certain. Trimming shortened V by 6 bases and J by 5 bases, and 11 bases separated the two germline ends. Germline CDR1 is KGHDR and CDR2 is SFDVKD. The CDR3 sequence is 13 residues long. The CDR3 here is CATSRPTRDTQYF. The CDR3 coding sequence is TGTGCCACCAGTCGCCCCACTCGAGATACGCAGTATTTT.

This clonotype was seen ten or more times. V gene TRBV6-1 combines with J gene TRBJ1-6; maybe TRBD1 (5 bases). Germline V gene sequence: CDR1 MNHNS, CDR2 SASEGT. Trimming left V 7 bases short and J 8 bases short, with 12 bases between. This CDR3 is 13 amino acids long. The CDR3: CASTRGRYSPLHF. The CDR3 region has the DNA TGTGCCAGCACCCGGGGGAGATATTCACCCCTCCACTTT.

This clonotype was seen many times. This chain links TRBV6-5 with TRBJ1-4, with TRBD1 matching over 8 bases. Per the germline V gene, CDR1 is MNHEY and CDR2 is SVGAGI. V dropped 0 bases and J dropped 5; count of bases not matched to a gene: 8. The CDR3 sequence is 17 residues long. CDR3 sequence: CASSYSGRQGFNEKLFF. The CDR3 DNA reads TGTGCCAGCAGTTACTCCGGTCGACAGGGGTTCAATGAAAAACTGTTTTTT.

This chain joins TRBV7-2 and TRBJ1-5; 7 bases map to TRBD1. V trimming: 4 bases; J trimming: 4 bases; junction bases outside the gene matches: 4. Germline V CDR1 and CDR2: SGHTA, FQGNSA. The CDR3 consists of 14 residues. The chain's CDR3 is CASSSETGNQPQHF. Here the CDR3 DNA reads TGTGCCAGCAGCTCGGAGACAGGGAATCAGCCCCAGCATTTT.

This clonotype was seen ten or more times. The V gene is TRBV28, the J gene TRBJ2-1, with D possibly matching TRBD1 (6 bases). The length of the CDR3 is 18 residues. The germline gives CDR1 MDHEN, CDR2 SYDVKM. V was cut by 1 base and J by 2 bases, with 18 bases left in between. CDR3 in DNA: TGTGCCAGCAGTTTATTCAACACAGGGTTCGGGGCCTACAATGAGCAGTTCTTC. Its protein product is CASSLFNTGFGAYNEQFF.

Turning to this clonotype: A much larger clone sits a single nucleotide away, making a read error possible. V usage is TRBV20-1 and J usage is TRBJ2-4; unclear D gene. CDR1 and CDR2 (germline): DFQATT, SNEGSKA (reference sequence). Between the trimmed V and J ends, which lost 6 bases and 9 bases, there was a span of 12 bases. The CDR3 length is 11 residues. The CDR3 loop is CSAWTQTIQYF. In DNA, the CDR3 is TGCAGTGCCTGGACCCAAACCATTCAGTACTTC.

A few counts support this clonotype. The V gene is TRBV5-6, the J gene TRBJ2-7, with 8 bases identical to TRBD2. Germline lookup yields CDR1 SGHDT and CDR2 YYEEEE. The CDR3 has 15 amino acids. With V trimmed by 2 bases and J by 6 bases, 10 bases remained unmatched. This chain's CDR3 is CASSFRRTSKSEQYF. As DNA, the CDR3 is TGTGCCAGCAGCTTCAGAAGGACTAGCAAAAGCGAGCAGTACTTC.